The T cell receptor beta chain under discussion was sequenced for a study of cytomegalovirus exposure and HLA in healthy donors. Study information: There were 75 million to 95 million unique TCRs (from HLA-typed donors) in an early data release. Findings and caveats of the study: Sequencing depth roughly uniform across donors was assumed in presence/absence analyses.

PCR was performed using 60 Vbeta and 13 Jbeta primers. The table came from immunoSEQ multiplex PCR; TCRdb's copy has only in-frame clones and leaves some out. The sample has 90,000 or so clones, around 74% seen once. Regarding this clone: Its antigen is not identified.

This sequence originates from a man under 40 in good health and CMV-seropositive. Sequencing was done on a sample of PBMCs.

CDR3 DNA sequence: TGTGCCAGTAGTTCCAGTCGTCCCCTCTACGAGCAGTACTTC. This codes for CASSSSRPLYEQYF. V gene TRBV19 combines with J gene TRBJ2-7; no clear D gene. V shed 5 bases and J shed 3 bases, with 14 bases lying between them. Germline V gene lookup returns CDR1 LNHDA and CDR2 SQIVND (reference sequence). The CDR3 length is 14 residues.